Below are 10 T cell receptor beta chains sequenced from a single sample in a study of blood T cell repertoires in COVID-19. The method was immunoSEQ multiplex PCR; TCRdb's version includes in-frame clones alone and lacks a portion of them. The profile covers under 100,000 clones, with roughly 89% appearing a single time and 3% to 4% taken by the ten largest. Sequencing input: peripheral blood. The source of these receptors is a woman between 70 and 85 years old with acute or convalescent COVID-19.

This clone has a single count. V usage is TRBV5-1 and J usage is TRBJ1-6; tentatively, D is TRBD1 (5 bases). Trimming cost V 3 bases and J 14 bases, with 12 bases left between them. Looked up from germline, CDR1 is SGHRS and CDR2 is YFSETQ. The CDR3 contains 12 residues. The CDR3 here is CASSSGTTTLHF. For the CDR3, the DNA is TGCGCCAGCAGCTCCGGGACTACGACCCTCCACTTT.

The gene calls are TRBV10-3 and TRBJ1-6; 10 nucleotides match TRBD1. The CDR3 extends over 16 amino acids. V trimming: 6 bases; J trimming: 10 bases; junction bases outside the gene matches: 12. CDR1 is ENHRY and CDR2 is SYGVKD in the germline V gene. CDR3 nucleotide sequence: TGTGCCATCAGCCAGCCCGGGGGACAGGGGTTCTCACCCCTCCACTTT. Protein product: CAISQPGGQGFSPLHF.

This clone showed up just once. V is TRBV10-3 and J is TRBJ1-2, with D unclear. CDR3 length equals 12 residues. The germline CDR1 and CDR2 sequences are ENHRY and SYGVKD. Between the trimmed V and J ends, which lost 0 bases and 4 bases, there was a span of 3 bases. The CDR3 DNA follows: TGTGCCATCAGTGAGTCAGCCTATGGCTACACCTTC. Translation: CAISESAYGYTF.

The chain carries TRBV12-5 and TRBJ2-3, with TRBD1 matching 12 bases. CDR3 size: 15 residues. Per the germline V gene, CDR1 is LGHNT and CDR2 is FRNRAP. V dropped 6 bases and J dropped 6; count of bases not matched to a gene: 7. In DNA, the CDR3 is TGTGCTAGTGGACGGGGACAGGGGGCGGCGGATACGCAGTATTTT. Its protein product is CASGRGQGAADTQYF.

The chain uses TRBV28 and TRBJ2-1, with TRBD1 identical over 10 bases. The CDR3 has 15 residues. With 5 bases clipped from V and 5 bases from J, the junction kept 6 bases outside the gene matches. Looked up from germline, CDR1 is MDHEN and CDR2 is SYDVKM. The CDR3 region is CASSRTGTGDNEQFF. CDR3 DNA: TGTGCCAGCAGTCGGACCGGGACAGGGGACAATGAGCAGTTCTTC.

V usage is TRBV6-5 and J usage is TRBJ1-3; no definite D call. The germline gives CDR1 MNHEY, CDR2 SVGAGI. CDR3 length: 15 residues. V lost 6 bases and J 7 bases, leaving 19 bases between the germline ends. CDR3 DNA sequence: TGTGCCAGCAGGCCCGGCCATGCCTCCGGGAACACCATATATTTT. This encodes CASRPGHASGNTIYF.

This rearrangement joins TRBV6-2 or TRBV6-3 to TRBJ1-5; 7 bases map to TRBD1. V lost 5 bases, J lost 5 bases, and 15 bases stayed unmatched. Per the germline V gene, CDR1 is MNHEY and CDR2 is SVGEGT. CDR3 length equals 17 residues. CDR3 amino acids: CASSQPKQGTLDQPQHF. The CDR3 DNA is TGTGCCAGCAGTCAACCAAAACAGGGGACGTTAGATCAGCCCCAGCATTTT.

The chain carries TRBV3-1 (or the pseudogene TRBV3-2) and TRBJ1-5; D is unresolved. The CDR3 loop spans 17 amino acids. From germline, CDR1 is LGHDT and CDR2 YNNKEL (reference sequence). V shed 2 bases and J shed 0 bases, with 14 bases lying between them. The CDR3 reads CASSQSASKYSNQPQHF. The DNA of the CDR3 is TGTGCCAGCAGCCAATCTGCCAGTAAGTATAGCAATCAGCCCCAGCATTTT.

The CDR3 DNA is TGTGCCAGCAGCGTACGGGGGGCGTACTCCTACAATGAGCAGTTCTTC. The encoded protein is CASSVRGAYSYNEQFF. J is TRBJ2-1 and V is TRBV9, with D maybe TRBD2 (7 bases). The ends were cut back, 1 base at V and 0 bases at J, with 11 bases in the middle. The CDR3 extends over 16 amino acids. Germline V CDR1 and CDR2: SGDLS, YYNGEE.

The chain uses TRBV2 and TRBJ1-4; TRBD1 might be the D (5 bases). Trimming left V 6 bases short and J 0 bases short, with 11 bases between. The CDR3 contains 15 residues. Germline V lookup: CDR1 SNHLY, CDR2 FYNNEI. The CDR3: CASRRDSATNEKLFF. The CDR3 bases are TGTGCCAGCAGACGCGACAGTGCAACTAATGAAAAACTGTTTTTT.